The rows below give T cell receptor beta chains drawn from one sample of a study of blood T cell repertoires in COVID-19. Produced via immunoSEQ multiplex PCR; TCRdb's table is partial and in-frame only. The sample lists more than 85,000 clones, approximately 80% occurring once. The sample taken for sequencing was peripheral blood. The source of these receptors is a woman between 65 and 79 years old with acute or convalescent COVID-19. Both conserved end residues are part of each CDR3. The order of the fields is J gene, V gene, D gene, CDR3 length, CDR3 DNA, CDR3 protein. D genes are given only for firm matches.

TRBJ2-7	TRBV13	TRBD1	14	TGTGCCAGCAGCTCCGCCGACAGGGCTAACGAGCAGTACTTC	CASSSADRANEQYF
TRBJ1-2	TRBV28	.	12	TGTGCGCTACGAACCGATTCTGATGGCTACACCTTC	CALRTDSDGYTF
TRBJ1-5	TRBV27	.	11	TGTGCCAGCGGGAGGGGACAGCCCCAGCATTTT	CASGRGQPQHF
TRBJ2-7	TRBV7-2	TRBD2	15	TGTGCCAGCACCCTACTAGCGGGAGTTCCCCACGAGCAGTACTTC	CASTLLAGVPHEQYF
TRBJ2-7	TRBV5-1	.	16	TGCGCCAGCAGCCCCAGGTCACAGGGAGCCCCCTACGAGCAGTACTTC	CASSPRSQGAPYEQYF
TRBJ2-5	TRBV7-3	TRBD1	15	TGTGCCAGCAGCTTAGGTGACAGGGACCAAGAGACCCAGTACTTC	CASSLGDRDQETQYF
TRBJ2-7	TRBV18	TRBD1	14	TGTGCCAGCTCACCAGGACAGGGGATGGTCGAGCAGTACTTC	CASSPGQGMVEQYF
TRBJ2-7	TRBV19	.	13	TGTGCCAGTAGTATGGACACCCCCTACGAGCAGTACTTC	CASSMDTPYEQYF
TRBJ2-3	TRBV19	TRBD2	16	TGTGCCAGTAGTCCCCCCGGACTAGCCGGCACAGATACGCAGTATTTT	CASSPPGLAGTDTQYF
TRBJ1-1	TRBV19	.	15	TGTGCCAGTAGTATAGTTGGGGAGGTGGACACTGAAGCTTTCTTT	CASSIVGEVDTEAFF
TRBJ2-3	TRBV18	TRBD2	17	TGTGCCAGCTCACCACTCCCCGAGCGGGGGCACACAGATACGCAGTATTTT	CASSPLPERGHTDTQYF
TRBJ2-7	TRBV5-8	TRBD1	15	TGTGCCAGCAGCCAACGACAGGGGCCCCCCTACGAGCAGTACTTC	CASSQRQGPPYEQYF
TRBJ1-2	TRBV7-2	TRBD1	15	TGTGCCAGCAGCTTATTCGGAGGGGGCGTCGATGGCTACACCTTC	CASSLFGGGVDGYTF
TRBJ2-1	TRBV10-3	.	16	TGTGCCATCAGTGATCGGTCAGGGGCGGGTTACAATGAGCAGTTCTTC	CAISDRSGAGYNEQFF
TRBJ1-4	TRBV3-1/TRBV3-2	.	13	TGTGCCAGCAGCCAAAGCAATAATGAAAAACTGTTTTTT	CASSQSNNEKLFF
TRBJ1-1	TRBV7-2	TRBD1	16	TGTGCCAGCAGGCCGGGACAGGGAGCCATGAACACTGAAGCTTTCTTT	CASRPGQGAMNTEAFF
TRBJ1-2	TRBV2	TRBD1	12	TGTGCCAGCAGAGGGACAGAGCTTAACTACACCTTC	CASRGTELNYTF